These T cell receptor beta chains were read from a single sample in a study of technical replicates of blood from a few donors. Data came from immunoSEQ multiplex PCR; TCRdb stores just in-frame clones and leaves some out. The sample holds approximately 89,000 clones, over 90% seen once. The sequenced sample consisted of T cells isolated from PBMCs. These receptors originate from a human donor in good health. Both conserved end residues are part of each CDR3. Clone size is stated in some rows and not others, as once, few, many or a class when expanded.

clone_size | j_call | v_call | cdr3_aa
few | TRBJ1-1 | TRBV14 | CAENKERTEAFF
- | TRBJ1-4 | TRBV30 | CAWSQNRVNEKLFF
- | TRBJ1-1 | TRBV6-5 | CASSYSRYTEAFF
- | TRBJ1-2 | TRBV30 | CAWSIYRDGYGYTF
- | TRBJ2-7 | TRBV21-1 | CASSIAGAKSLNYEQYF
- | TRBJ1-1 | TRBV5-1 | CASSLPENTEAFF
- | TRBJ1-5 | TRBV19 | CASSPAVRQPQHF
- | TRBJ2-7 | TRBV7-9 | CASSYRSGGIEQYF
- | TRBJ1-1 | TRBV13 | CATRKQGEGTEAFF
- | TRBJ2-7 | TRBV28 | CASSFRGVGEQYF
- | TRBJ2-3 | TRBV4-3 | CASSQAAQLAGLTDTQYF
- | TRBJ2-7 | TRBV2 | CASKPSSSYEQYF
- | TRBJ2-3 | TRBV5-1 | CASTLHSGRTTDTQYF
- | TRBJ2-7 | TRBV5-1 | CASSLGTGGTYEQYF
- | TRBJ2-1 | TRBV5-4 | CASSLRTHTYNEQFF
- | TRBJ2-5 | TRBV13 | CASSLRPGRGETQYF
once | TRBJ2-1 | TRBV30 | CAWSVIGTGYNEQFF
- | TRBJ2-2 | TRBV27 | CASRGQGEGTGELFF
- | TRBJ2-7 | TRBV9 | CASSGRTSGSSYEQYF
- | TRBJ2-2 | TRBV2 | CASSGGTGGPGELFF
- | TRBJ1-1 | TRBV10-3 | CAISGLLLNTEAFF
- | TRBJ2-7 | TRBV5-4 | CASSSSGLGYEQYF
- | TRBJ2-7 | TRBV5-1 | CASSLTPGSYEQYF
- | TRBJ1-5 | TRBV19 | CASIGRTISPAPQHF
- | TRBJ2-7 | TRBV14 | CASSPVSGRTNEQYF
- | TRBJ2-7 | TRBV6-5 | CASSWREGPYEQYF
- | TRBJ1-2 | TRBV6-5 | CASSFEGDRYTF
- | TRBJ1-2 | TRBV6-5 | CASSYTFRDSGGYTF
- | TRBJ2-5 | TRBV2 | CASKFAGSETQYF
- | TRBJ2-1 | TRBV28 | CASSPARLAGSEQFF
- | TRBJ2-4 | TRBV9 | CASSVDQGTAKNIQYF
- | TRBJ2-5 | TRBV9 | CASSPRTGQETQYF
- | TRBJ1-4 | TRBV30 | CAWSGTGEKLFF
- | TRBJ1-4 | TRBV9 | CASNPGGGVDEKLFF
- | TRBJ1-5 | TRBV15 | CATSRDRVQPQHF
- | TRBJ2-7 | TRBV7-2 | CASSAGLAGIYEQYF
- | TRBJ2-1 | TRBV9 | CASSVGLKEGTGYNEQFF
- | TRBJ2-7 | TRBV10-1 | CASSEGTGSSYEQYF
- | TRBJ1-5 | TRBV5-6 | CASSFRTGGFSNQPQHF
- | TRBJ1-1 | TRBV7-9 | CASSGGGNTEAFF
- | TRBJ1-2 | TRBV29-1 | CSVSGQGDFFYGYTF
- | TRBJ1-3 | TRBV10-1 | CASSENFRGNTIYF